This T cell receptor beta chain comes out of a study of shared clonotypes between healthy human individuals. In the study overall: CD4 naive and CD4 memory each took three plates per donor, while CD8 naive took two and CD8 memory one. Study outcomes and limitations: Only a few donors were included, so the genetic and exposure-history diversity represented was limited. Non-shared clonotypes had lower generation probabilities than clonotypes shared by all four sorted-subset donors.

All participating donors were Caucasian adults from Nashville, Tennessee. Germline V gene data show CDR1 as SGHRS and CDR2 as YFSETQ. With 5 bases removed from V and 3 bases from J, the gap between germline ends came to 9 bases. The CDR3 sequence is 13 residues long. Generated by immunoSEQ multiplex PCR, the TCRdb table keeps only in-frame clones and is missing some. The sample records over 400,000 clones, roughly 95% being singletons. As for this clone: The antigen remains undetermined.

Sample: naive CD4+ T cells sorted from blood. Subset indicated: CD45RA+ positively selected. The sequence was obtained from a woman aged 25 to 39 in good health. The chain has TRBV5-1 and TRBJ1-5, with a tentative D call TRBD1 (6 bases). The CDR3 bases are TGCGCCAGCAGTGACAGGCCCAATCAGCCCCAGCATTTT. Protein: CASSDRPNQPQHF.